This is a list of T cell receptor beta chains from one sample in a study of blood T cell repertoires in COVID-19. The protocol was immunoSEQ multiplex PCR, while the TCRdb copy is restricted to in-frame clones and leaves out a portion. This sample has 130,000 or so clones; about 76% occur once, and the top ten carry about 8.4%. Sequenced input: peripheral blood. The source of these receptors is a woman aged 55 to 70 with active or convalescent COVID-19. Both conserved end residues are part of each CDR3. The D gene is left open where the match is weak. Clone size, where shown, is once, few, many, or a class for clones that have expanded.

TRBJ1-2 TRBV28 NA TRBD1 TGTGCCAGCAGTCGAAAAGGTACAGGGGGCCACTATGGCTACACCTTC CASSRKGTGGHYGYTF
TRBJ1-4 TRBV7-9 NA NA TGTGCCAGCAGCTTAGTGTCGGCTCCGGGTAATGAAAAACTGTTTTTT CASSLVSAPGNEKLFF
TRBJ2-2 TRBV14 NA TRBD1 TGTGCCAGCAGCCGAGTAACAGGGGGCAGTTTCCTAACCGGGGAGCTGTTTTTT CASSRVTGGSFLTGELFF
TRBJ1-1 TRBV29-1 NA NA TGCAGCGTCGGCCTGGGGCGGACTGAAGCTTTCTTT CSVGLGRTEAFF
TRBJ1-5 TRBV19 NA TRBD1 TGTGCCAGTAGTCCCTTCCGACAGGGGGGAAACGTTCAGCCCCAGCATTTT CASSPFRQGGNVQPQHF
TRBJ1-1 TRBV19 NA TRBD1 TGTGCCAGTAACAGGGGTAGGAACACTGAAGCTTTCTTT CASNRGRNTEAFF
TRBJ2-3 TRBV5-1 NA TRBD2 TGCGCCAGCAGCTTGGAACCTAGCGGGGGATTAGATACGCAGTATTTT CASSLEPSGGLDTQYF
TRBJ1-5 TRBV7-2 NA NA TGTGCCAGCAGCTTAGGTCTCAGGGCAAATCAGCCCCAGCATTTT CASSLGLRANQPQHF
TRBJ1-3 TRBV7-8 NA NA TGTGCCAGCAGCTCCCTCGTGGGAAACACCATATATTTT CASSSLVGNTIYF
TRBJ1-6 TRBV6-5 NA TRBD1 TGTGCCAGCAGAATCACAGGGGTCGTATCACCCCTCCACTTT CASRITGVVSPLHF
TRBJ2-2 TRBV19 NA TRBD1 TGTGCCAGTAGTTTACAGGGGGCGAAGGCCGGGGAGCTGTTTTTT CASSLQGAKAGELFF
TRBJ2-5 TRBV7-2 NA TRBD2 TGTGCCAGCAGCTCCGGACTAGCGGGAGTAGTGACCCAGTACTTC CASSSGLAGVVTQYF
TRBJ2-1 TRBV27 few NA TGTGCCAGCAGTCCCCGCCGAACTAGCCTTGAGCAGTTCTTC CASSPRRTSLEQFF
TRBJ1-2 TRBV19 NA TRBD1 TGTGCCAGCCGGAGTCCGGGACAGGGGATATGGGCCTATGGCTACACCTTC CASRSPGQGIWAYGYTF